This entry lists 8 T cell receptor beta chains sequenced from one sample in a study of OX40 agonist ivuxolimab in advanced cancers. This table comes from immunoSEQ multiplex PCR, and its TCRdb copy is limited to in-frame clones, with some not included. The table has tens of thousands of clones, 75% to 90% seen once. The source was CD4+ or CD8+ T cells sorted from blood, collected in a trial of the OX40 agonist ivuxolimab. The receptor source for this set is an adult with an advanced solid tumor such as melanoma, head and neck, liver or kidney cancer.

To note about this clone: Its ends do not fully match the called genes, so a read error is possible. The rearrangement joins TRBV7-7 to TRBJ2-1, with D unresolved. Germline V gives CDR1 SSHAT, CDR2 FNYEAQ (reference sequence). The CDR3 is 15 residues long. CDR3 nucleotide sequence: TGTGCTAGCAGCCCCGTACTCAGCTCCTACAATGAGCAGTTCTTC. Protein sequence: CASSPVLSSYNEQFF.

The J gene is TRBJ1-4, the V gene TRBV29-1; TRBD1 is a possible D gene (5 bases). V was shortened by 7 bases and J by 3 bases, with 15 bases between the two germline ends. Germline CDR1 is SQVTM and CDR2 is ANQGSEA. CDR3 length equals 14 residues. The CDR3 spells CSAGTGTANEKLFF. CDR3 sequence (DNA): TGCAGCGCCGGGACCGGGACGGCTAATGAAAAACTGTTTTTT.

The rearrangement links TRBV6-5 to TRBJ1-5, with D perhaps TRBD1 (5 bases). The ends were cut back, 0 bases at V and 6 bases at J, with 15 bases in the middle. The germline V gene has CDR1 MNHEY and CDR2 SVGAGI. This CDR3 spans 16 amino acids. CDR3 DNA sequence: TGTGCCAGCAGTTACTCCGCGCCAGGGCGCGGTCAGCCCCAGCATTTT. Protein product: CASSYSAPGRGQPQHF.

The chain uses TRBV18 and TRBJ1-4, with no clear D. This CDR3 has 14 residues. Trimming took 0 bases from V and 3 from J, leaving 5 bases between them. Germline loops: CDR1 KGHSH, CDR2 LQKENI. The CDR3 region is CASSPPAANEKLFF. In DNA form, the CDR3 reads TGTGCCAGCTCACCACCGGCAGCTAATGAAAAACTGTTTTTT.

This clone appeared a single time. This chain connects TRBV5-4 to TRBJ2-7; no reliable D call. The CDR3 loop spans 13 amino acids. V was clipped by 0 bases and J by 0 bases, with 4 bases between them. Germline values: CDR1 SGHNT, CDR2 YYREEE (reference sequence). The CDR3 sequence: CASSLGSSYEQYF. Written as DNA, the CDR3 is TGTGCCAGCAGCTTGGGGAGCTCCTACGAGCAGTACTTC.

The chain combines TRBV5-1 with TRBJ2-7; D is perhaps TRBD2 (5 bases). V gave up 2 bases and J gave up 2 bases, with 8 bases separating them. The CDR3 has 13 amino acids. CDR1 is SGHRS and CDR2 is YFSETQ in the germline V gene. This CDR3 is CASSFPGTYEQYF. Written as DNA, the CDR3 is TGCGCCAGCAGCTTTCCGGGAACCTACGAGCAGTACTTC.

This chain links TRBV5-1 with TRBJ2-7, with a tentative D call TRBD1 (6 bases). V was pared by 1 base and J by 0 bases, with 8 bases between. Germline V lookup: CDR1 SGHRS, CDR2 YFSETQ. This CDR3 comprises 14 residues. The CDR3 loop reads CASSLNRASYEQYF. In DNA, the CDR3 is TGCGCCAGCAGCTTGAACAGGGCCTCCTACGAGCAGTACTTC. The variable domain in full, completed from reference TRBV5-1 and TRBJ2-7, reads KAGVTQTPRYLIKTRGQQVTLSCSPISGHRSVSWYQQTPGQGLQFLFEYFSETQRNKGNFPGRFSGRQFSNSRSEMNVSTLELGDSALYLCASSLNRASYEQYFGPGTRLTVT.

The genes are TRBV7-2 and TRBJ1-5, with D uncertain. V lost 1 base and J lost 3, with 10 bases in between. Germline V CDR1 and CDR2: SGHTA, FQGNSA. The CDR3 contains 15 residues. CDR3 nucleotides: TGTGCCAGCAGCTTAGTAAGCCAGAACAATCAGCCCCAGCATTTT. Its translation is CASSLVSQNNQPQHF.